This is a list of T cell receptor beta chains from one sample in a study of shared clonotypes between healthy human individuals. Clones were read by immunoSEQ multiplex PCR, and TCRdb kept only the in-frame ones, dropping some. The sample holds under 1,100,000 clones, about 70% seen once. The material sequenced was memory CD4+ T cells sorted from blood. The receptors come from a man aged 18 to 29 in good health. Both conserved end residues are part of each CDR3.

j_call v_call cdr3_length cdr3_aa
TRBJ1-5 TRBV18 15 CASSQGKGLGEPQHF
TRBJ2-2 TRBV6-1 15 CASPRSLPNTGELFF
TRBJ2-3 TRBV7-2 15 CASSLTYSSTDTQYF
TRBJ2-1 TRBV6-1 13 CASSDGVGTAQFF
TRBJ1-2 TRBV6-1 16 CASSEKGGGYDYGYTF
TRBJ2-7 TRBV5-4 14 CASSLRDYPYEQYF
TRBJ2-1 TRBV7-9 15 CASSLGRTLNNEQFF
TRBJ2-5 TRBV7-2 15 CASSLSVSVQETQYF
TRBJ2-1 TRBV18 16 CASSPFSGSSYNEQFF
TRBJ1-5 TRBV30 13 CAWSVGAGQPQHF
TRBJ2-1 TRBV28 15 CASRPSGGAHNEQFF
TRBJ2-3 TRBV27 17 CASSSRFAGGPTDTQYF
TRBJ2-7 TRBV6-1 14 CASRLDLTGHEQYF
TRBJ1-2 TRBV30 16 CAWSVRGQLIVAGYTF
TRBJ2-7 TRBV9 15 CASSSYGTSGYEQYF
TRBJ1-3 TRBV20-1 11 CSASPGGMIYF
TRBJ2-1 TRBV5-4 14 CASSKTGTNNEQFF
TRBJ2-2 TRBV27 13 CASSLGVTGELFF
TRBJ2-7 TRBV7-8 17 CASSLRFGQGSSYEQYF
TRBJ2-7 TRBV5-4 12 CASSPTGNEQYF
TRBJ1-1 TRBV5-1 13 CASSLVQGGRSFF
TRBJ1-5 TRBV6-6 13 CASADRGGQPQHF
TRBJ2-2 TRBV11-2 14 CASRGLYSAGELFF
TRBJ2-5 TRBV18 16 CASSPLILAGVETQYF
TRBJ1-5 TRBV28 15 CASSTGQGNNQPQHF
TRBJ2-7 TRBV10-3 16 CAISESGLTSSYEQYF
TRBJ1-1 TRBV30 12 CACPTMGPEAFF
TRBJ1-3 TRBV28 13 CASIGGSGNTIYF
TRBJ2-7 TRBV6-5 13 CASSLGRGTEQYF
TRBJ2-7 TRBV5-1 13 CASSDRPYYEQYF
TRBJ1-5 TRBV4-1 14 CASSHPGTHQPQHF
TRBJ2-1 TRBV9 15 CASSVQDRAYNEQFF
TRBJ1-3 TRBV5-5 14 CASTSGGSGNTIYF
TRBJ2-3 TRBV18 18 CASSPLPPLAGGTDTQYF
TRBJ1-2 TRBV7-2 13 CASRRGDFDGYTF
TRBJ1-4 TRBV7-2 16 CASRTGTSPTNEKLFF
TRBJ2-5 TRBV9 15 CASSVWTGRGETQYF
TRBJ1-4 TRBV11-2 15 CASSLLSGPYEKLFF
TRBJ1-2 TRBV7-8 15 CASSLGGQGGGGYTF
TRBJ2-6 TRBV5-1 15 CASNQGASGANVLTF